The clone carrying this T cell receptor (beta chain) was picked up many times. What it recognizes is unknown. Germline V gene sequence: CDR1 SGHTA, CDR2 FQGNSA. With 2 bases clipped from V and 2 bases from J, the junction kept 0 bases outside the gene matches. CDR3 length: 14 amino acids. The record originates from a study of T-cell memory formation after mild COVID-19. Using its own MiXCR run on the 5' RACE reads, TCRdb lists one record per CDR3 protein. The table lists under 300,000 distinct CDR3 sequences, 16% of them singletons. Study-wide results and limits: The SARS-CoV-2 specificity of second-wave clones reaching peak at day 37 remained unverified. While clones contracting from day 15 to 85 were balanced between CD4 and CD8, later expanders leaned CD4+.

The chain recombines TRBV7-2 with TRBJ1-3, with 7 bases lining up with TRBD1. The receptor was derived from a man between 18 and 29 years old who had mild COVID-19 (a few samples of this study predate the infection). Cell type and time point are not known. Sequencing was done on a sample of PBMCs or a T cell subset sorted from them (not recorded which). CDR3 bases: TGTGCCAGCAGCTTACAGGGGGCTGGAAACACCATATATTTT. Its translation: CASSLQGAGNTIYF.